These T cell receptor beta chains were read from a single sample in a study of cytomegalovirus exposure and HLA in healthy donors. The repertoire was sequenced with immunoSEQ multiplex PCR; TCRdb's copy has only in-frame clones and lacks some. The table records about 140,000 clones, roughly 72% of them present only once. The sequenced sample was PBMCs. The receptors were gathered from a man aged 40-49 years in good health and CMV-seronegative. CDR3s include the opening cysteine and the closing phenylalanine or tryptophan. The order of the fields is J gene, clone size, D gene, V gene, CDR3 protein, CDR3 DNA. D genes are given only for firm matches. The size field is filled for only some rows; it gives once, few, many or a size class.

j_gene: TRBJ1-5
abundance: -
d_gene: TRBD1
v_gene: TRBV5-6
CDR3aa: CASSPFNRGMSNQPQHF
CDR3nt: TGTGCCAGCAGCCCCTTCAACAGGGGTATGAGCAATCAGCCCCAGCATTTT

j_gene: TRBJ2-3
abundance: -
d_gene: -
v_gene: TRBV6-5
CDR3aa: CASSSRGLDTQYF
CDR3nt: TGTGCCAGCAGTAGCAGGGGTTTAGATACGCAGTATTTT

j_gene: TRBJ1-1
abundance: -
d_gene: -
v_gene: TRBV7-6
CDR3aa: CASSLDGGDGGTAFF
CDR3nt: TGTGCCAGCAGCTTAGACGGGGGAGATGGAGGGACAGCTTTCTTT

j_gene: TRBJ2-7
abundance: -
d_gene: -
v_gene: TRBV21-1
CDR3aa: CASSKVDSSYEQYF
CDR3nt: TGTGCCAGCAGCAAGGTGGACTCTTCCTACGAGCAGTACTTC

j_gene: TRBJ1-1
abundance: -
d_gene: -
v_gene: TRBV7-9
CDR3aa: CASSSRMTMNTEAFF
CDR3nt: TGTGCCAGCAGCTCGCGGATGACTATGAACACTGAAGCTTTCTTT

j_gene: TRBJ2-5
abundance: -
d_gene: -
v_gene: TRBV27
CDR3aa: CASSFIPPHQETQYF
CDR3nt: TGTGCCAGCAGTTTCATCCCCCCACATCAAGAGACCCAGTACTTC

j_gene: TRBJ2-3
abundance: -
d_gene: TRBD2
v_gene: TRBV7-6
CDR3aa: CASSLALAGGSTDTQYF
CDR3nt: TGTGCCAGCAGCTTAGCGCTAGCGGGAGGGAGCACAGATACGCAGTATTTT

j_gene: TRBJ1-3
abundance: -
d_gene: -
v_gene: TRBV5-4
CDR3aa: CASSLGTRSGNTIYF
CDR3nt: TGTGCCAGCAGCTTGGGGACTCGCTCTGGAAACACCATATATTTT

j_gene: TRBJ2-2
abundance: -
d_gene: -
v_gene: TRBV7-9
CDR3aa: CASRQAANTGELFF
CDR3nt: TGTGCCAGCAGGCAGGCCGCGAACACCGGGGAGCTGTTTTTT

j_gene: TRBJ2-1
abundance: once
d_gene: TRBD1
v_gene: TRBV7-9
CDR3aa: CASQTGSYNEQFF
CDR3nt: TGTGCCAGCCAGACAGGGTCCTACAATGAGCAGTTCTTC

j_gene: TRBJ1-3
abundance: -
d_gene: -
v_gene: TRBV6-1
CDR3aa: CAATYSGNTIYF
CDR3nt: TGTGCTGCAACTTACTCTGGAAACACCATATATTTT

j_gene: TRBJ2-5
abundance: -
d_gene: -
v_gene: TRBV14
CDR3aa: CASSQQGWETQYF
CDR3nt: TGTGCCAGCAGCCAACAGGGTTGGGAGACCCAGTACTTC

j_gene: TRBJ2-1
abundance: -
d_gene: TRBD2
v_gene: TRBV9
CDR3aa: CASSGTSGEKQFF
CDR3nt: TGTGCCAGCAGCGGGACTAGCGGGGAAAAGCAGTTCTTC

j_gene: TRBJ2-7
abundance: -
d_gene: -
v_gene: TRBV30
CDR3aa: CAWSRGGTVSYEQYF
CDR3nt: TGTGCCTGGAGTCGGGGGGGGACAGTCTCCTACGAGCAGTACTTC

j_gene: TRBJ2-5
abundance: -
d_gene: TRBD2
v_gene: TRBV7-9
CDR3aa: CASSSSGEYQETQYF
CDR3nt: TGTGCCAGCAGCTCTAGCGGGGAGTACCAAGAGACCCAGTACTTC

j_gene: TRBJ2-6
abundance: many
d_gene: TRBD1
v_gene: TRBV10-1
CDR3aa: CASSDVPEGALSRSGANVLTF
CDR3nt: TGCGCCAGCAGTGACGTACCAGAGGGGGCTCTCTCTCGCTCTGGGGCCAACGTCCTGACTTTC